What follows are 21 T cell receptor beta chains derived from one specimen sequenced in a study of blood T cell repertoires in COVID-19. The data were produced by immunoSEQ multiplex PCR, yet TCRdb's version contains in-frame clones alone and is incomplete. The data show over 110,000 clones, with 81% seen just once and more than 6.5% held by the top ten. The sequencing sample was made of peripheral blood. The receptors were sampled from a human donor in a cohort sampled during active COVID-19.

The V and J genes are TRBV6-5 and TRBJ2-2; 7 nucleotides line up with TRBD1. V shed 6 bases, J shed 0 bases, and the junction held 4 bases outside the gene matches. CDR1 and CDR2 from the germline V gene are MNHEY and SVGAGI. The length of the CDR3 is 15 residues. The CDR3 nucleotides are TGTGCCAGCAGCGGACAGGCAACGAACACCGGGGAGCTGTTTTTT. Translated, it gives CASSGQATNTGELFF.

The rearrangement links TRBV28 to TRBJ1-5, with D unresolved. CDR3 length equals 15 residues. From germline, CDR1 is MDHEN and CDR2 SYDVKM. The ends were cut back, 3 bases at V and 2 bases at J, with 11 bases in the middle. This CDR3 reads CASSFDSRGNQPQHF. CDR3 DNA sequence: TGTGCCAGCAGTTTTGACTCACGGGGCAATCAGCCCCAGCATTTT.

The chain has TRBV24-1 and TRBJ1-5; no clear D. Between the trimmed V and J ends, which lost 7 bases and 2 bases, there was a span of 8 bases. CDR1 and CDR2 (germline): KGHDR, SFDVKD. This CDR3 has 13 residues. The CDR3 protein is CATSGEGNQPQHF. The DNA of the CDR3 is TGTGCCACCAGCGGTGAGGGCAATCAGCCCCAGCATTTT.

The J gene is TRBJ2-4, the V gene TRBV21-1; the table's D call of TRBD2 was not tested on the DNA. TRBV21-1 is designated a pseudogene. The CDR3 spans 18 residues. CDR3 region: CASSKALAGGASKNIQYF. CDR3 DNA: TGTGCCAGCAGCAAAGCGCTTGCGGGGGGCGCATCCAAAAACATTCAGTACTTC.

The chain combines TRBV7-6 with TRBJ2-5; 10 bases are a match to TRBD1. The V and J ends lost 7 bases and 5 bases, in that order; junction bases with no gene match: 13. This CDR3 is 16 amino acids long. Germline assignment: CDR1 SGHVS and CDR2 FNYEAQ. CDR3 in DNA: TGTGCCAGCACGGGACAGGGGCGTCCCGGGGGGGAGACCCAGTACTTC. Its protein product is CASTGQGRPGGETQYF.

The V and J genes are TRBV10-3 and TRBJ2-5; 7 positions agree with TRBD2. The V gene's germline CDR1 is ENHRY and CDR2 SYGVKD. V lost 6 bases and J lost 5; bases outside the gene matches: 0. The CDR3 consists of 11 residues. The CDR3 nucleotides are TGTGCCATCAGGGGGGGGGAGACCCAGTACTTC. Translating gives CAIRGGETQYF.

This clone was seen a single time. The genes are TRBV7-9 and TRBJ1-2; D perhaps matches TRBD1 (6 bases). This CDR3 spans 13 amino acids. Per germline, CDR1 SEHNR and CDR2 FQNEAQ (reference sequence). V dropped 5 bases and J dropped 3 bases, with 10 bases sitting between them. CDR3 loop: CASSLHRDYGYTF. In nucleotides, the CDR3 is TGTGCCAGCAGCCTCCACAGGGACTATGGCTACACCTTC. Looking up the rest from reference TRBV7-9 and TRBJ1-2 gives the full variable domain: DTGVSQNPRHKITKRGQNVTFRCDPISEHNRLYWYRQTLGQGPEFLTYFQNEAQLEKSRLLSDRFSAERPKGSFSTLEIQRTEQGDSAMYLCASSLHRDYGYTFGSGTRLTVV.

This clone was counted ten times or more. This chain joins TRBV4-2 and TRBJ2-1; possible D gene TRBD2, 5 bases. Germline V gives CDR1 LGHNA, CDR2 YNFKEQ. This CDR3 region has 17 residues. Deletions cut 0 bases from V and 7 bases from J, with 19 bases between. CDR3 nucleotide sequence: TGTGCCAGCAGCCAAGAATCGGTAGCGAACTTCCCAAATGAGCAGTTCTTC. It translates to CASSQESVANFPNEQFF.

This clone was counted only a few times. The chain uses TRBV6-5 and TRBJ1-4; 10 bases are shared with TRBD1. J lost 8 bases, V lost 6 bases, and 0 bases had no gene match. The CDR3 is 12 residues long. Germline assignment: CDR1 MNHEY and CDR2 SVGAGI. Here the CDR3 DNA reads TGTGCCAGCAGGACAGGGGGCGAAAAACTGTTTTTT. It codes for CASRTGGEKLFF.

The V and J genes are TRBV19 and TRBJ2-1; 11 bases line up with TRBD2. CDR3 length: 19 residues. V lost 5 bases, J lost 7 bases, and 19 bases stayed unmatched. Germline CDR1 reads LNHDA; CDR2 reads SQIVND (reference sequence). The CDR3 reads CASSPDLLAGGPMSNEQFF. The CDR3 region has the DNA TGTGCCAGTAGTCCGGACCTATTAGCGGGAGGGCCAATGTCGAATGAGCAGTTCTTC.

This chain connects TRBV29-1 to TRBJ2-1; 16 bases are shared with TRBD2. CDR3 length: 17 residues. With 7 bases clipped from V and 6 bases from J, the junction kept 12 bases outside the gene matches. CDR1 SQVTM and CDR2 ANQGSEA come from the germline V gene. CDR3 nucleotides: TGCAGCGCCCAGGGGACTAGCGGGAGGGCCTTGATCAATGAGCAGTTCTTC. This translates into CSAQGTSGRALINEQFF.

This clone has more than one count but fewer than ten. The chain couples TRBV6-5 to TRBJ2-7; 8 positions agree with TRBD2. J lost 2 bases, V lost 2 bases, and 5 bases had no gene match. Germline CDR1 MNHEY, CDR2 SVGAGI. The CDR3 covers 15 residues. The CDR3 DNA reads TGTGCCAGCAGTTACGGGGCGGGAGGCCCCTACGAGCAGTACTTC. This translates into CASSYGAGGPYEQYF.

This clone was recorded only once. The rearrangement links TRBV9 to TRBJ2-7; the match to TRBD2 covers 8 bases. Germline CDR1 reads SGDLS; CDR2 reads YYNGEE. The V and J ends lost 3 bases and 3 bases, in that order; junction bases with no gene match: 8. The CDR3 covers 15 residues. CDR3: CASSAEGLGDYEQYF. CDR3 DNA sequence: TGTGCCAGCAGCGCCGAGGGACTAGGGGACTACGAGCAGTACTTC.

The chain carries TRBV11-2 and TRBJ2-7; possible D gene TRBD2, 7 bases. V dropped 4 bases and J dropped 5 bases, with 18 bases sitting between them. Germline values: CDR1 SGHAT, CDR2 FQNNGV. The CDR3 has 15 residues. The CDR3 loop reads CASSSSGGGAHEQYF. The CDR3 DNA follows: TGTGCCAGCAGCTCCTCGGGTGGGGGGGCCCACGAGCAGTACTTC.

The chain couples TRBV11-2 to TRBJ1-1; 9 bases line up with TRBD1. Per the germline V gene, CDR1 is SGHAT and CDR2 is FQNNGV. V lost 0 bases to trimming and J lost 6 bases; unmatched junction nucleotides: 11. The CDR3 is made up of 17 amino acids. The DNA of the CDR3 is TGTGCCAGCAGCTTAGATCCACGGACAGGGGTTTGGGCTGAAGCTTTCTTT. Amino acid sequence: CASSLDPRTGVWAEAFF.

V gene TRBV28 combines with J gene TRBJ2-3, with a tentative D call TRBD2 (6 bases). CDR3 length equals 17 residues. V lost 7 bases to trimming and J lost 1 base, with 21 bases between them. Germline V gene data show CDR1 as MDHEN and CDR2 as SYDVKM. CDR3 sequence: CASTLGGLTSGTDTQYF. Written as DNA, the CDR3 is TGTGCCAGCACCTTGGGGGGACTTACCAGCGGCACAGATACGCAGTATTTT.

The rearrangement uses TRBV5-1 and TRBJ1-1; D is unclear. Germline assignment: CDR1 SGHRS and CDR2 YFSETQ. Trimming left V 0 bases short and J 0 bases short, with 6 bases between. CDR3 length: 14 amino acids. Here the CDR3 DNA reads TGCGCCAGCAGCTTGGACAGCATGAACACTGAAGCTTTCTTT. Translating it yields CASSLDSMNTEAFF.

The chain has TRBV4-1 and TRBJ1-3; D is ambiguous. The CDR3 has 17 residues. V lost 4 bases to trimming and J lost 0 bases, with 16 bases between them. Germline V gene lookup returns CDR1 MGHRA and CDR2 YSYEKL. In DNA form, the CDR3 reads TGCGCCAGCAGCCCCATTGGGCTAACGAGCTCTGGAAACACCATATATTTT. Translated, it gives CASSPIGLTSSGNTIYF.

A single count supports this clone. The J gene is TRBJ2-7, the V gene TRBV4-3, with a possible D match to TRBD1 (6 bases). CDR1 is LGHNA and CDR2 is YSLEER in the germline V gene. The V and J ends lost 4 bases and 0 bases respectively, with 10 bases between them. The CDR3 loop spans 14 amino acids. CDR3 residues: CASSPQGSSYEQYF. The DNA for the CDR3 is TGCGCCAGCAGCCCACAGGGAAGCTCCTACGAGCAGTACTTC.

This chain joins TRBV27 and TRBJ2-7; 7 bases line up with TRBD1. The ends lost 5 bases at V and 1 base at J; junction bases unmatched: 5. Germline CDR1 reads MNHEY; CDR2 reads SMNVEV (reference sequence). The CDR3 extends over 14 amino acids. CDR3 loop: CASSQGTVSYEQYF. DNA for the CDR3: TGTGCCAGCAGTCAGGGGACAGTATCCTACGAGCAGTACTTC.

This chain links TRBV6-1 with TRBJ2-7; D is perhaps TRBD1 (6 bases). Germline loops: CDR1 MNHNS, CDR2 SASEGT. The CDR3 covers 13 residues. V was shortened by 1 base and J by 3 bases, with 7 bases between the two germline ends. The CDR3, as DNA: TGTGCCAGCAGTGAAGACAGGGACTACGAGCAGTACTTC. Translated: CASSEDRDYEQYF.